One sample yielded the 18 T cell receptor beta chains listed below, sequenced in a study of T cell repertoires in cytomegalovirus infection. TCRdb fed the reads into MiXCR, producing one record per CDR3 protein. This table has roughly 990,000 distinct CDR3 sequences, around 32% appearing once. No cognate antigen is known for these TCRs. Sequenced here: cultured CD8+ T cells from PBMCs, sampled from culture after CMV antigen stimulation. Receptor source: a human donor in good health (CMV status not recorded). Some clones in this sample may be carry-over from other donors' samples.

This clonotype showed up just a few times. V gene TRBV20-1 combines with J gene TRBJ2-1; the match to TRBD1 covers 7 bases. The CDR3 spans 16 residues. Unmatched junction bases numbered 10, after V lost 5 bases and J lost 0 bases. From germline, CDR1 is DFQATT and CDR2 SNEGSKA (reference sequence). CDR3 region: CSASRQGSGSYNEQFF. In DNA form, the CDR3 reads TGCAGTGCTTCCAGACAGGGATCGGGCTCCTACAATGAGCAGTTCTTC.

V and J are TRBV7-6 and TRBJ1-2, with D hard to call. The V gene lost 0 bases and the J gene lost 0 bases, with 8 bases spanning the gap. This CDR3 contains 15 residues. Germline-derived CDR1 and CDR2 are SGHVS and FNYEAQ. The CDR3 spells CASSLAIDPNYGYTF. CDR3 nucleotides: TGTGCCAGCAGCTTAGCGATAGATCCTAACTATGGCTACACCTTC.

Comments on this clonotype: This could be a read error, since a much larger clone is one nucleotide away. V usage is TRBV7-4 and J usage is TRBJ1-5; D remains unclear. The CDR3 totals 15 residues. Per the germline V gene, CDR1 is SGHVT and CDR2 is SQSDAQ. The DNA for the CDR3 is TGTGCCAGCAGCCCACCGGGGAGGAGCAATCAGTCCCAGCATTTT. It encodes CASSPPGRSNQSQHF.

V gene TRBV7-9 combines with J gene TRBJ2-5; D remains ambiguous. Trimming took 5 bases from V and 0 from J, leaving 7 bases between them. The germline CDR1 and CDR2 sequences are SEHNR and FQNEAQ (reference sequence). The CDR3 has 13 residues. The CDR3 bases are TGTGCCAGCAGCATCAAGAACCAAGAGACCCAGTACTTC. Protein sequence: CASSIKNQETQYF. Full variable domain (outside the CDR3, taken from reference TRBV7-9 and TRBJ2-5): DTGVSQNPRHKITKRGQNVTFRCDPISEHNRLYWYRQTLGQGPEFLTYFQNEAQLEKSRLLSDRFSAERPKGSFSTLEIQRTEQGDSAMYLCASSIKNQETQYFGPGTRLLVL.

A few counts support this clonotype. The rearrangement joins TRBV7-6 to TRBJ1-6, with 10 nucleotides matching TRBD1. Germline V gene sequence: CDR1 SGHVS, CDR2 FNYEAQ. This CDR3 is 16 amino acids long. V trimming: 1 base; J trimming: 7 bases; junction bases outside the gene matches: 4. This CDR3 is CASSLESGQGNSPLHF. CDR3 DNA: TGTGCCAGCAGCTTAGAATCGGGACAGGGGAATTCACCCCTCCACTTT.

A note on this clonotype: Given a much more abundant clone one base away, this may be a read error. The chain is built from TRBV11-2 and TRBJ2-5; 12 bases fit TRBD1. The ends lost 5 bases at V and 5 bases at J; junction bases unmatched: 6. Germline V gene lookup returns CDR1 SGHAT and CDR2 FQNNGV. The CDR3 spans 15 residues. The CDR3: CASSPRDRGHETQYF. CDR3 in DNA: TGTGCCAGCAGCCCGAGGGACAGGGGGCACGAGACCCAGTACTTC.

The chain links TRBV6-5 to TRBJ2-3, with TRBD2 matching 9 bases. The CDR3 sequence is 19 residues long. With V trimmed by 0 bases and J by 2 bases, 12 bases remained unmatched. In germline, CDR1 is MNHEY, CDR2 SVGAGI. CDR3 nucleotides: TGTGCCAGCAGTTACTCGGTGGTAGCGGGGGTTCTCTACACAGATACGCAGTATTTT. Its protein is CASSYSVVAGVLYTDTQYF.

This chain connects TRBV10-2 to TRBJ2-3; D remains unclear. The CDR3 extends over 14 amino acids. Germline values: CDR1 WSHSY, CDR2 SAAADI. The germline V and J ends were trimmed by 2 bases and 0 bases, with 6 bases remaining between them. The CDR3 loop reads CASSENLSTDTQYF. The CDR3 region has the DNA TGCGCCAGCAGTGAGAATTTGAGCACAGATACGCAGTATTTT.

V usage is TRBV7-9 and J usage is TRBJ1-2, with no clear D. V gave up 1 base and J gave up 8 bases, with 11 bases separating them. Germline CDR1 and CDR2: SEHNR and FQNEAQ (reference sequence). The CDR3 has 13 amino acids. This CDR3 reads CASSLGAEDGYTF. The CDR3 DNA sequence: TGTGCCAGCAGCTTAGGGGCAGAAGACGGCTACACCTTC.

This CDR3 is CASRTLSEGGQPQHF. In DNA form, the CDR3 reads TGTGCCAGCAGAACGCTCTCGGAGGGGGGTCAGCCCCAGCATTTT. The chain is built from TRBV27 and TRBJ1-5, with D tentatively TRBD1 (6 bases). CDR1 is MNHEY and CDR2 is SMNVEV in the germline V gene (reference sequence). The CDR3 contains 15 residues. The ends were cut back, 6 bases at V and 6 bases at J, with 18 bases in the middle.

V is TRBV15 and J is TRBJ2-7; TRBD1 is a possible D gene (5 bases). The V gene's germline CDR1 is LNHNV and CDR2 YYDKDF (reference sequence). With 3 bases removed from V and 5 bases from J, the gap between germline ends came to 11 bases. This CDR3 has 13 amino acids. The CDR3: CATSSGDSHEQYV. CDR3 coding DNA: TGTGCCACCAGCAGCGGAGACAGCCACGAGCAGTACGTC.

This chain's CDR3 is CASSLLGSGAGNTIYF. The CDR3 DNA sequence: TGTGCCAGCAGTTTATTGGGATCAGGGGCTGGAAACACCATATATTTT. This sequence joins TRBV27 and TRBJ1-3; possibly TRBD1 for D (6 bases). Germline CDR1 reads MNHEY; CDR2 reads SMNVEV (reference sequence). The CDR3 runs to 16 residues. The V and J ends lost 1 base and 2 bases respectively, with 12 bases between them.

The V call is TRBV28, the J call TRBJ2-7; D could derive from TRBD1 or TRBD2 (5 bases each). Trimming cost V 2 bases and J 5 bases, with 16 bases left between them. Germline V gives CDR1 MDHEN, CDR2 SYDVKM. The CDR3 consists of 15 residues. This chain's CDR3 is CASSLRGRSTDEQYF. In DNA form, the CDR3 reads TGTGCCAGCAGTTTAAGGGGACGGAGTACAGACGAGCAGTACTTC.

The chain links TRBV14 to TRBJ1-6; D is unclear. Germline V lookup: CDR1 SGHDN, CDR2 FVKESK. V lost 3 bases, J lost 9 bases, and 9 bases lay in between. This CDR3 has 13 residues. The CDR3 DNA sequence: TGTGCCAGCAGCCAGAAGTTTGTTTCACCCCTCCACTTT. Translated: CASSQKFVSPLHF.

This clonotype showed up many times. The chain recombines TRBV7-2 with TRBJ2-1; D might be TRBD1 (5 bases). Germline V gives CDR1 SGHTA, CDR2 FQGNSA. CDR3 length: 14 residues. The germline V and J ends were trimmed by 1 base and 6 bases, with 10 bases remaining between them. DNA of the CDR3: TGTGCCAGCAGCTTAGGACAGTGGGGCAATGAGCAGTTCTTC. It codes for CASSLGQWGNEQFF.

As to this clonotype: This could be a read error, since a much larger clone is one nucleotide away. The chain joins TRBV12-3 or TRBV12-4 to TRBJ1-5; no clear D gene. V lost 4 bases and J 4 bases, leaving 14 bases between the germline ends. The CDR3 has 15 residues. The CDR3 sequence is CASSSSHEANQPQHF. CDR3 sequence (DNA): TGTGCCAGCAGTTCGAGTCATGAGGCAAATCAGCCCCAGCATTTT.

There are a few counts of this clonotype. DNA for the CDR3: TGTGCCAGCACCGGGCCCGCCAAAAACATTCAGTACTTC. This gives the protein CASTGPAKNIQYF. The rearrangement links TRBV27 to TRBJ2-4; D is unclear. Germline V gene data show CDR1 as MNHEY and CDR2 as SMNVEV (reference sequence). V was trimmed by 7 bases and J by 1 base, leaving 8 bases between them. The CDR3 spans 13 residues.

V usage is TRBV19 and J usage is TRBJ1-1, with 7 bases fitting TRBD1. V was clipped by 7 bases and J by 3 bases; unmatched bases: 5. The CDR3 is 13 residues long. The germline V gene has CDR1 LNHDA and CDR2 SQIVND (reference sequence). The CDR3 DNA sequence: TGTGCCAGTAAGGGGGCTTGGGACACTGAAGCTTTCTTT. Translated: CASKGAWDTEAFF.